This TCR beta chain was sequenced during a study of shared clonotypes between healthy human individuals. Germline CDR1 reads GTSNPN; CDR2 reads SVGIG (reference sequence). CDR3 size: 14 residues. Trimming took off 4 bases at V and 2 bases at J, with 9 bases between the two ends. Clones were sequenced by immunoSEQ multiplex PCR, and TCRdb holds only the in-frame ones, with some missing. Among a few million clones, around 94% were seen once, and the ten largest hold about 0.13%. The chain recombines TRBV30 with TRBJ2-6, with D unresolved. This TCR was sampled from a young man in good health. Input material: naive CD4+ T cells sorted from blood. As to subset: CD45RA+ positively selected. CDR3 nucleotide sequence: TGTGCCTGGACGGTAGTACCTGGGGCCAACGTCCTGACTTTC. Translation: CAWTVVPGANVLTF.